A selection of T cell receptor beta chains follows, all from one sample in a study of CD8 T cells in ankylosing spondylitis. From the 5' RACE reads, TCRdb called clonotypes with MiXCR, one entry per CDR3 protein. Of roughly 150,000 distinct CDR3 sequences detected, roughly 31% appear once; the ten largest clones hold 6%. The sample comprised synovial fluid, either unsorted or a sorted T cell fraction (not recorded which). These receptors all come from a male donor with ankylosing spondylitis. CDR3s include the opening cysteine and the closing phenylalanine or tryptophan. D genes are given only for firm matches. Some rows have no size entry. The others give once, few or many, or a class for an expanded clone.

cdr3_aa cdr3_nt d_call j_call clone_size v_call
CASRQGAGGVYEQYF TGTGCCAGCAGGCAGGGGGCGGGAGGAGTCTACGAGCAGTACTTC . TRBJ2-7 few TRBV7-2
CASSERVPGELFF TGTGCCAGCAGTGAGAGGGTCCCCGGGGAGCTGTTTTTT . TRBJ2-2 few TRBV2
CASSPRAGQGYEQYF TGTGCCAGCAGTCCCCGAGCGGGACAGGGTTACGAGCAGTACTTC TRBD1 TRBJ2-7 . TRBV6-1
CASSIKQSLGDYEQYF TGTGCCAGTAGTATTAAGCAATCGCTGGGGGACTACGAGCAGTACTTC . TRBJ2-7 once TRBV19
CASRPRTGSYEQYF TGTGCCAGCAGACCTCGGACAGGGTCCTACGAGCAGTACTTC TRBD1 TRBJ2-7 . TRBV12-3/TRBV12-4
CASSLVGGAVTGELFF TGTGCCAGCAGCTTGGTGGGGGGCGCTGTTACCGGGGAGCTGTTTTTT . TRBJ2-2 . TRBV5-6
CASSLVSRTSGYNEQFF TGCGCCAGCAGCTTGGTGAGTAGGACTAGCGGATACAATGAGCAGTTCTTC TRBD2 TRBJ2-1 . TRBV5-1
CASSQDRVGTYEQYF TGCGCCAGCAGCCAAGATAGGGTGGGAACCTACGAGCAGTACTTC . TRBJ2-7 . TRBV4-1
CASSSLGLAGAKDTQYF TGTGCCAGCAGTTCCCTTGGACTAGCGGGAGCTAAAGATACGCAGTATTTT TRBD2 TRBJ2-3 . TRBV28
CSALGQPAGAGELFF TGCAGTGCTTTAGGACAGCCCGCCGGGGCCGGGGAGCTGTTTTTT . TRBJ2-2 . TRBV20-1
CASSAGTTSSYNSPLHF TGCGCCAGCAGCGCCGGGACAACCAGCTCCTATAATTCACCCCTCCACTTT . TRBJ1-6 many TRBV5-1
CSARDLRGGETQYF TGCAGTGCTAGAGATTTGAGGGGCGGTGAGACCCAGTACTTC . TRBJ2-5 . TRBV20-1
CAWSVRGGQPQHF TGTGCCTGGAGTGTGAGGGGTGGCCAGCCCCAGCATTTT . TRBJ1-5 few TRBV30
CASSLLPSGNNEQFF TGTGCCAGCAGCTTATTACCTAGCGGGAACAATGAGCAGTTCTTC TRBD2 TRBJ2-1 . TRBV7-8
CASSRRELRTEAFF TGTGCCAGCAGCCGGCGGGAGTTACGGACTGAAGCTTTCTTT . TRBJ1-1 . TRBV3-1
CASSSGTFRGGYTF TGTGCCAGCAGCTCGGGAACTTTCAGGGGTGGCTACACCTTC . TRBJ1-2 . TRBV5-6
CASSFWAWDRESTGELFF TGTGCCAGCAGCTTTTGGGCCTGGGACAGGGAATCAACCGGGGAGCTGTTTTTT TRBD1 TRBJ2-2 few TRBV11-2
CASSQTSGGMLAKNIQYF TGCGCCAGCAGCCAAACTAGCGGGGGCATGCTAGCCAAAAACATTCAGTACTTC TRBD2 TRBJ2-4 . TRBV4-1
CASSLDDSGVLGAYEQYF TGTGCCAGCAGCTTAGATGACTCGGGCGTCCTGGGGGCCTACGAGCAGTACTTC . TRBJ2-7 . TRBV11-2
CASSTGTSGGLQETQYF TGTGCCAGCAGCACGGGGACTAGCGGGGGACTCCAAGAGACCCAGTACTTC TRBD2 TRBJ2-5 many TRBV9
CASSLGDHYTQYF TGTGCCAGCAGCTTAGGGGACCATTATACGCAGTATTTT . TRBJ2-3 . TRBV7-9
CSARNAGGPDTGELFF TGCAGTGCTAGAAATGCGGGAGGGCCCGACACCGGGGAGCTGTTTTTT TRBD2 TRBJ2-2 many TRBV20-1
CASSLGGGKDTQYF TGTGCCAGCTCCCTTGGGGGGGGAAAGGATACGCAGTATTTT TRBD2 TRBJ2-3 . TRBV7-8
CSARQGPRWGYGYTF TGCAGTGCTCGACAGGGCCCCCGCTGGGGCTATGGCTACACCTTC TRBD1 TRBJ1-2 few TRBV20-1
CATSRDLGLNTGELFF TGTGCCACCAGCAGAGACTTAGGGCTGAACACCGGGGAGCTGTTTTTT . TRBJ2-2 few TRBV15
CASSWTILGTTGELFF TGCGCCAGCAGCTGGACCATACTAGGGACCACCGGGGAGCTGTTTTTT . TRBJ2-2 few TRBV5-1
CAMGSSPGAGGEQYF TGTGCCATGGGATCGTCTCCGGGGGCAGGGGGCGAGCAGTACTTC . TRBJ2-7 . TRBV10-3
CASSLVGRGSGFGKLFF TGTGCCAGCAGCTTAGTGGGCAGGGGGTCGGGGTTTGGAAAACTGTTTTTT TRBD1 TRBJ1-4 . TRBV7-8
CASSSTPGLAGGLYNEQFF TGTGCCAGCAGCTCCACGCCGGGACTAGCGGGGGGCCTATACAATGAGCAGTTCTTC TRBD2 TRBJ2-1 few TRBV11-2
CATSRDSGNQPQHF TGTGCCACCAGCAGAGATTCGGGCAATCAGCCCCAGCATTTT . TRBJ1-5 . TRBV15
CASSFPGELFF TGTGCCAGCAGCTTCCCCGGGGAGCTGTTTTTT . TRBJ2-2 . TRBV7-2
CASRSPGLEETQYF TGTGCCAGCAGGTCTCCGGGACTCGAAGAGACCCAGTACTTC . TRBJ2-5 . TRBV12-3/TRBV12-4
CASSQDRTASGANVLTF TGTGCCAGCAGCCAAGATAGAACCGCCTCTGGGGCCAACGTCCTGACTTTC . TRBJ2-6 few TRBV4-2
CSVDDPSNTEAFF TGCAGCGTGGATGACCCATCGAACACTGAAGCTTTCTTT . TRBJ1-1 . TRBV29-1
CASSPGHWGVLGDTQYF TGTGCCAGCAGCCCAGGACATTGGGGGGTTCTTGGAGATACGCAGTATTTT . TRBJ2-3 few TRBV5-6
CASSPTYEQFF TGTGCCAGCAGCCCTACTTATGAGCAGTTCTTC . TRBJ2-1 . TRBV12-3/TRBV12-4
CASSPIPTGRNTEAFF TGTGCCAGCAGCCCTATCCCCACAGGGAGGAACACTGAAGCTTTCTTT . TRBJ1-1 . TRBV5-5
CASNLAGPAGETQYF TGCGCCAGCAATCTAGCGGGACCAGCGGGGGAGACCCAGTACTTC TRBD2 TRBJ2-5 . TRBV5-1
CASSYDPIGTHYTF TGTGCCAGCAGTTACGACCCTATCGGGACCCACTACACCTTC . TRBJ1-2 few TRBV6-2/TRBV6-3
CASSPSQWGNQPQHF TGTGCCAGCAGTCCGTCCCAATGGGGCAATCAGCCCCAGCATTTT . TRBJ1-5 . TRBV6-1
CASSLAGNEQFF TGCGCCAGCAGCTTGGCAGGGAATGAGCAGTTCTTC . TRBJ2-1 . TRBV5-1
CASSLAGFEQFF TGTGCCAGCAGCTTAGCAGGGTTTGAGCAGTTCTTC . TRBJ2-1 . TRBV7-8
CASSLLAGAYEQYF TGTGCCAGCAGCTTACTAGCGGGGGCCTACGAGCAGTACTTC TRBD2 TRBJ2-7 many TRBV7-2
CASSGMNTEAFF TGTGCCAGCAGCGGGATGAACACTGAAGCTTTCTTT . TRBJ1-1 few TRBV9
CASSFRTDSYEQYF TGTGCCAGCAGCTTTAGGACAGATTCCTACGAGCAGTACTTC . TRBJ2-7 . TRBV5-5
CASTKGRGPYNEQFF TGTGCCAGCACCAAGGGCAGGGGCCCCTACAATGAGCAGTTCTTC . TRBJ2-1 few TRBV25-1
CASSFYARGNTEAFF TGTGCCAGCAGTTTTTACGCCAGGGGAAACACTGAAGCTTTCTTT . TRBJ1-1 few TRBV28
CASSLVLAGRQETQYF TGTGCCAGCAGTTTAGTACTAGCGGGGAGACAAGAGACCCAGTACTTC TRBD2 TRBJ2-5 . TRBV12-3/TRBV12-4
CASSDGGSSYEQYF TGCGCCAGCAGTGATGGCGGCAGCTCCTACGAGCAGTACTTC . TRBJ2-7 . TRBV10-2